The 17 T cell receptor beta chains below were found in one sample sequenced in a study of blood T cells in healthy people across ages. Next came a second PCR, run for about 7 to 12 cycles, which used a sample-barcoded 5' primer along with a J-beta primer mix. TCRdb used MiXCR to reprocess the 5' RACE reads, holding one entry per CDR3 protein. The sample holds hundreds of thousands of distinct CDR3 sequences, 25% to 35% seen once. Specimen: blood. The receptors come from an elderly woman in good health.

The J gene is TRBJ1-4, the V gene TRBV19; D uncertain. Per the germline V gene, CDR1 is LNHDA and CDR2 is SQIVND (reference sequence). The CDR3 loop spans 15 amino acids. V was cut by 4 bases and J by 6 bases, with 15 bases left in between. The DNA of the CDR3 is TGTGCCAGTAGTAATTTCGGTCAACCAGATGAAAAACTGTTTTTT. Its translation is CASSNFGQPDEKLFF.

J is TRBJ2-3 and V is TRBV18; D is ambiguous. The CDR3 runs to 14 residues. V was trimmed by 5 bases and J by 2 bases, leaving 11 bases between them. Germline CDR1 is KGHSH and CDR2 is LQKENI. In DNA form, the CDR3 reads TGTGCCAGCTCATGGCAGTCCAACACAGATACGCAGTATTTT. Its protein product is CASSWQSNTDTQYF.

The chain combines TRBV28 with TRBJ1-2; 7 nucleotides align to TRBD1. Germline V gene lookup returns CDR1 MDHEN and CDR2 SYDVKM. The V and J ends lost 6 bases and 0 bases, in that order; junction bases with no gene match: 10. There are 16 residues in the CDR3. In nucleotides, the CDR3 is TGTGCCAGCAGGGTAGGGGGCGCCCAAGCTAACTATGGCTACACCTTC. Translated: CASRVGGAQANYGYTF.

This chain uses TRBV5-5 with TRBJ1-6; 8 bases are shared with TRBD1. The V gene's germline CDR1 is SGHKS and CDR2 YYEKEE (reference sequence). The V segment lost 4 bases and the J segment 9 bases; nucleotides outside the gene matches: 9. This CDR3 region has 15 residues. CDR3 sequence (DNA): TGTGCCAGCAGCCCATCCCGGACAGGGACTTCACCCCTCCACTTT. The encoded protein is CASSPSRTGTSPLHF.

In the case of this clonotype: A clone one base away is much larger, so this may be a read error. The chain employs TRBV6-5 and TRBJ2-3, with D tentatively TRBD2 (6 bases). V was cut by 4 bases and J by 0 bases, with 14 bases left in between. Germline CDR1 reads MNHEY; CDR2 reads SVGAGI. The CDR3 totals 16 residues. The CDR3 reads CASSWGLTPSTDTQYF. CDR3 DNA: TGTGCCAGCAGTTGGGGACTTACCCCCAGCACAGATACGCAGTATTTT.

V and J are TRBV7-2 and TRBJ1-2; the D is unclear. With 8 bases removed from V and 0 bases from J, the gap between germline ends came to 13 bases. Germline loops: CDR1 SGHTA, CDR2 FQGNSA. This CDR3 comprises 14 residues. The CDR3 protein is CASARTATNYGYTF. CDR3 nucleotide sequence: TGTGCCAGCGCCCGGACGGCTACTAACTATGGCTACACCTTC.

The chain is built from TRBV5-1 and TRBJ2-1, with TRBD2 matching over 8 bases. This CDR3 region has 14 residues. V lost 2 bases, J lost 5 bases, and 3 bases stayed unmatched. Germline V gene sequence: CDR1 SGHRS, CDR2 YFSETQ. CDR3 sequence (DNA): TGCGCCAGCAGCTTTGCGGGAGGCGACAATGAGCAGTTCTTC. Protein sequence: CASSFAGGDNEQFF. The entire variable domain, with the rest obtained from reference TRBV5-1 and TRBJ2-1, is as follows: KAGVTQTPRYLIKTRGQQVTLSCSPISGHRSVSWYQQTPGQGLQFLFEYFSETQRNKGNFPGRFSGRQFSNSRSEMNVSTLELGDSALYLCASSFAGGDNEQFFGPGTRLTVL.

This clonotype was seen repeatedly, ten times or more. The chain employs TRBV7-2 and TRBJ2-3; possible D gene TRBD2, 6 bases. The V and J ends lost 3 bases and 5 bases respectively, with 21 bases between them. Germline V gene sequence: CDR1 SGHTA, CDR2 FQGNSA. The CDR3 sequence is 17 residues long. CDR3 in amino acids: CASSFGLRGTGEDTQYF. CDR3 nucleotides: TGTGCCAGCAGCTTTGGGTTGCGGGGCACTGGAGAAGATACGCAGTATTTT.

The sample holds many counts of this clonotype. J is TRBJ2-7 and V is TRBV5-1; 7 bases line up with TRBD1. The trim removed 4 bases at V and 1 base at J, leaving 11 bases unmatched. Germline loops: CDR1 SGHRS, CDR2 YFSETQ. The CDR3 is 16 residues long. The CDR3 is CASSQNPGQLSYEQYF. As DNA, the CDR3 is TGCGCCAGCAGCCAAAATCCGGGACAGCTGTCCTACGAGCAGTACTTC.

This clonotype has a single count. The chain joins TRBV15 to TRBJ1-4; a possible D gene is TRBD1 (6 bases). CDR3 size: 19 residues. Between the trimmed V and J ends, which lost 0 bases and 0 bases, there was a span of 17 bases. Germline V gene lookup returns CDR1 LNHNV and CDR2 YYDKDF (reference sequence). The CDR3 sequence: CATSRDSGAGFATNEKLFF. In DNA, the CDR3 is TGTGCCACCAGCAGAGATTCAGGGGCAGGGTTTGCAACTAATGAAAAACTGTTTTTT.

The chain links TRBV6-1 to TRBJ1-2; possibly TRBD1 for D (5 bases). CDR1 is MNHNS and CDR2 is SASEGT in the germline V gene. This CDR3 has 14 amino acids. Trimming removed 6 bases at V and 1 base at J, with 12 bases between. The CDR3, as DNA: TGTGCCAGCAGCCCGACAGCCGGTAACTATGGCTACACCTTC. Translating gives CASSPTAGNYGYTF.

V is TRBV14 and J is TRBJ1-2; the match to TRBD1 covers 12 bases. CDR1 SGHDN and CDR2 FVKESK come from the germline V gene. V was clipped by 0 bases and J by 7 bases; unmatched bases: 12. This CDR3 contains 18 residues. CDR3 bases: TGTGCCAGCAGCCAAGAACCCCCGGGACAGGGGGCGCTTCGTGGCTACACCTTC. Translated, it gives CASSQEPPGQGALRGYTF.

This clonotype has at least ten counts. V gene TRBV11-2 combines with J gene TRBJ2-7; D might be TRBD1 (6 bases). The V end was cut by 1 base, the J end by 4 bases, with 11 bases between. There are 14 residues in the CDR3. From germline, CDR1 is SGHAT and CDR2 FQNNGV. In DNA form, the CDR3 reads TGTGCCAGCAGCTTAGCAGGGGCTGATTACGAGCAGTACTTC. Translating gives CASSLAGADYEQYF.

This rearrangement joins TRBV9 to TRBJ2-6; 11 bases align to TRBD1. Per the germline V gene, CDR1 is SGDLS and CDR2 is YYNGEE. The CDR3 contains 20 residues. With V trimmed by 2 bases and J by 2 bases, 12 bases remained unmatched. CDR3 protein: CASSVFYSGQGAPGANVLTF. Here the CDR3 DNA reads TGTGCCAGCAGCGTCTTCTATTCTGGACAGGGGGCGCCTGGGGCCAACGTCCTGACTTTC.

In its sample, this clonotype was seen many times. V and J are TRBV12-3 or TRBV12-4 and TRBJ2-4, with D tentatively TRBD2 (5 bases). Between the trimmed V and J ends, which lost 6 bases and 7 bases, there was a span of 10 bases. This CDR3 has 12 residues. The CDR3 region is CASRRSGNIQYF. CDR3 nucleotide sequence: TGTGCCAGCAGACGATCGGGGAACATTCAGTACTTC.

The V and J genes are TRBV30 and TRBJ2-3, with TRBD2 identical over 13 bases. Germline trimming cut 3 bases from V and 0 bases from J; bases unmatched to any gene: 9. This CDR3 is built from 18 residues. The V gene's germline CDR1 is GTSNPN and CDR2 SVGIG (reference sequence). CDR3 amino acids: CAWRVRTSGGPSTDTQYF. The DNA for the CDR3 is TGTGCCTGGAGGGTAAGGACTAGCGGGGGCCCTAGCACAGATACGCAGTATTTT.

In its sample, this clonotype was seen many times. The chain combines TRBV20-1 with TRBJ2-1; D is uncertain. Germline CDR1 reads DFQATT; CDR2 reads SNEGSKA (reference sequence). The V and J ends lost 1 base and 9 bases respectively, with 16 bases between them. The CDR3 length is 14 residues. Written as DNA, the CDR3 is TGCAGTGCTAGAGTAGTCCCGAGGAAGGTTGAGCAGTTCTTC. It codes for CSARVVPRKVEQFF.